The 7 T cell receptor beta chains below come from one sample, sequenced in a study of blood T cell repertoires in COVID-19. Assay used: immunoSEQ multiplex PCR; TCRdb lists only in-frame clones, some missing. This table holds approximately 220,000 clones, around 80% found once. The sample consisted of peripheral blood. The source of these receptors is a woman aged 45 to 65 with acute or convalescent COVID-19.

This clone was detected once. The chain recombines TRBV19 with TRBJ1-1; D is undetermined. V lost 7 bases and J 4 bases, leaving 13 bases between the germline ends. Germline V gives CDR1 LNHDA, CDR2 SQIVND (reference sequence). The length of the CDR3 is 13 residues. The CDR3: CASMGRDFTEAFF. CDR3 DNA sequence: TGTGCCAGTATGGGCCGGGATTTCACTGAAGCTTTCTTT.

V is TRBV28 and J is TRBJ2-3; D is unresolved. Germline CDR1 reads MDHEN; CDR2 reads SYDVKM. Trimming pared 1 base from V and 0 bases from J, leaving 5 bases between. This CDR3 has 14 residues. The DNA of the CDR3 is TGTGCCAGCAGTTTATCCCCTAGCACAGATACGCAGTATTTT. Translating it yields CASSLSPSTDTQYF.

V is TRBV13 and J is TRBJ1-5; TRBD1 agrees at 7 bases. This CDR3 comprises 15 residues. With V trimmed by 5 bases and J by 6 bases, 10 bases remained unmatched. The germline CDR1 and CDR2 sequences are PRHDT and FYEKMQ (reference sequence). The CDR3 is CASSQGGAEGQPQHF. The CDR3 DNA is TGTGCCAGCAGCCAAGGGGGCGCAGAGGGTCAGCCCCAGCATTTT.

V is TRBV19 and J is TRBJ2-1; D gene ambiguous. Germline CDR1 is LNHDA and CDR2 is SQIVND (reference sequence). V was shortened by 10 bases and J by 0 bases, with 13 bases between the two germline ends. The CDR3 consists of 14 residues. Here the CDR3 reads CATRPYSSYNEQFF. The DNA of the CDR3 is TGTGCCACCCGACCATACAGCTCCTACAATGAGCAGTTCTTC.

The chain joins TRBV7-2 to TRBJ1-2; 7 bases match TRBD1. The CDR3 runs to 12 residues. With 7 bases clipped from V and 8 bases from J, the junction kept 7 bases outside the gene matches. Germline V lookup: CDR1 SGHTA, CDR2 FQGNSA. The DNA for the CDR3 is TGTGCCAGCACCCCCCAGGGGGGCGGCTACACCTTC. Its translation is CASTPQGGGYTF.

V is TRBV10-2 and J is TRBJ2-3, with a weak D call TRBD2 (6 bases). V lost 6 bases and J lost 2, with 12 bases in between. This CDR3 has 14 amino acids. CDR1 is WSHSY, CDR2 SAAADI, per germline. CDR3 region: CASRPGGITDTQYF. The CDR3 DNA reads as TGCGCCAGCAGGCCCGGAGGGATCACAGATACGCAGTATTTT.

The chain joins TRBV27 to TRBJ2-7; maybe TRBD2 (6 bases). Deletions cut 10 bases from V and 5 bases from J, with 18 bases between. This CDR3 has 13 residues. Germline V lookup: CDR1 MNHEY, CDR2 SMNVEV (reference sequence). CDR3 sequence (DNA): TGTGCCACCACACCTGCGGGGATCCACGAGCAGTACTTC. Residues: CATTPAGIHEQYF.